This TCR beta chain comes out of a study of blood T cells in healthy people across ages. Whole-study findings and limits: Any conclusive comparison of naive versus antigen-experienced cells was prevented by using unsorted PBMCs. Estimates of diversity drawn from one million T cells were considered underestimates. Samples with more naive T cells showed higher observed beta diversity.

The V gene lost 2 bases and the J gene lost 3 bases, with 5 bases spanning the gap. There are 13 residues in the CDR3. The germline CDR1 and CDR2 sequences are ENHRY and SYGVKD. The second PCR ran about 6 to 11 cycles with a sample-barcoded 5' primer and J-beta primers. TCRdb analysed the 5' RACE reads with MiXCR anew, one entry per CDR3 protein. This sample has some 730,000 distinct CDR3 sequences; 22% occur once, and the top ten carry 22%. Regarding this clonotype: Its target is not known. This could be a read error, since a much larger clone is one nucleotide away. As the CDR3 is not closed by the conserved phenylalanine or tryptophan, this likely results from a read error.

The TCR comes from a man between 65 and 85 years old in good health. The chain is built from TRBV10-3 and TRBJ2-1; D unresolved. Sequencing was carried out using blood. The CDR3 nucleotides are TGTGCCATCAGTGAGGAGGACTACAATGAGCAGTTCTCC. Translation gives CAISEEDYNEQFS.